This T cell receptor (beta chain) was retrieved from a study of molecular identifiers for immune sequencing clone quantification. A CD8+CD4-CCR7+CD45RA+ gate was used to sort naive CD8 T cells. Previously reported methods and listed TCR primers produced the bulk TCR libraries. TCRdb redid the calling of the PCR reads with MiXCR, one entry per CDR3 protein. The table has some 89,000 distinct CDR3 sequences, less than 25% seen once. The CDR3 has 16 amino acids. The V end lost 4 bases, the J end lost 0 bases, and 15 bases lay between the germline ends. Per the germline V gene, CDR1 is LGHDT and CDR2 is YNNKEL (reference sequence). In its sample, this clonotype was seen a few times. Its specificity is unknown. Findings and caveats of the study: Spiked-in Jurkat TCR RNA corresponding to one cell was reported as detectable against approximately 930,000 naive cells. Barcode sharing among identical TCR molecules could make large clones appear smaller.

Sequences were obtained from naive CD8+ T cells from blood, with Jurkat cell RNA spiked in. Subset in this sample: FACS-sorted CD8+CD4-CCR7+CD45RA+ naive T cells. The chain carries TRBV3-1 and TRBJ1-1, with D uncertain. The TCR originated in a human donor in good health. Some libraries in this study had Jurkat cell RNA spiked in. The CDR3 sequence is CASSLITGFMNTEAFF. For the CDR3, the DNA is TGTGCCAGCAGCCTGATCACGGGCTTTATGAACACTGAAGCTTTCTTT. Complete variable domain (other parts from reference TRBV3-1 and TRBJ1-1): DTAVSQTPKYLVTQMGNDKSIKCEQNLGHDTMYWYKQDSKKFLKIMFSYNNKELIINETVPNRFSPKSPDKAHLNLHINSLELGDSAVYFCASSLITGFMNTEAFFGQGTRLTVV.